Sequencing of this T cell receptor beta chain was carried out in a study of memory CD4+ T cells and cytomegalovirus serostatus (dated by TCRdb to between 2018 and 2021). Describing the broader study: A total of some 33 healthy Belgian adults, of whom 9 were CMV seropositive and roughly 25 were CMV seronegative, were included in the cohort. To replicate a published TCR-based CMV serostatus classifier, the study sequenced CD4+ memory TCRbeta repertoires from a Belgian cohort whose cytomegalovirus serostatus was known. The study at large found these results: Of 150 to 200 previously reported CMV-associated TCRbeta sequences, over 65 appeared in the CD4+ memory repertoires, each in one to five individuals. Only CD4+CD45RO+ memory cells were sequenced, in contrast to the original study, which included naive and memory CD4+ and CD8+ populations. For predicting CMV serostatus, the median bootstrapped AUC was roughly 0.96 using the original framework and 0.9 to 0.92 using a US-trained random forest. The results were interpreted as suggesting that the CMV-associated TCR signature is largely present in the CD4+ memory repertoire. On the Belgian cohort, the classifier built on the original framework reached a median bootstrapped AUC of about 0.95, with a 95% CI of 0.76-1.00.

V gives up 0 bases and J gives up 4 bases, and the segment between their germline ends measures 11 bases. The CDR3 runs 15 residues from the cysteine to the phenylalanine. Of all the DNA, just the CDR3 is kept, 45 bases in frame from base 1. The germline V gene (reference sequence) sets CDR1 to SGHKS and CDR2 to YYEKEE. Single viable CD3+CD4+CD8-CD45RO+ cells were sorted as memory CD4+ T cells on a FACSAria II. To determine CMV serostatus, a Roche Elecsys assay was used that detects serum IgG against CMV pp150, pp28, p38 and p52. After thawing, total CD4+ T cells were enriched by positive selection with CD4 magnetic microbeads. The samples came from a different study that was designed specifically to examine the CD4+ T cell memory repertoire. Peripheral blood mononuclear cells were isolated and cryopreserved according to standard operating procedures, and serum was stored at -80 degrees C. The staining relied on CD3-PerCP (BW264/56), CD4-APC (RPA-T4), CD45RO-PE (UCHT1) and CD8-Pacific Orange (3B5) antibodies, and Sytox blue was used to exclude non-viable cells.

Genomic DNA was extracted from sorted cells with the Quick-DNA Microprep Kit. Amplification of TCRbeta DNA was done with the immunoSEQ hsTCRbeta kit, following the protocol from the manufacturer. An Illumina MiSeq instrument was used to sequence the TCRbeta libraries. The study's processing was this. After out-of-frame sequences were removed, some 2.1 million distinct TCRbeta sequences remained, averaging roughly 67,000 per individual. Each individual was scored using the number of 164 previously reported CMV-associated TCRbeta sequences that the individual carried and the total number of productive distinct TCRbeta sequences. A beta-binomial model was reimplemented in Python, and random forests from scikit-learn, run with default parameters, were trained on data from the US cohort. Classifier performance on the Belgian cohort was summarized as median AUC with percentile confidence intervals over 10,000 bootstrap iterations. TCRdb mirrors the immuneACCESS table, restricted to in-frame sequences. Some clones are absent from its copies; in checked studies, under half trace to an unresolved V gene, and the reason for the others is unknown. V and J calls and clone size are copied from that table; D and trimming were computed from the DNA. Within this sample are some 44,000 clones, with 65% to 85% of them counted one time only. Jointly, the top ten make up 0.55% of the sample.

A few counts support this clone. What antigen it recognizes has not been identified. No base-level quality is on record; no much larger clone is a single base apart. This chain is built from TRBV5-5 and TRBJ1-5, with TRBD1 perhaps the D gene, on 6 matching bases. Sequenced: memory CD4+ T cells from blood. The sequence was collected from an adult in good health and CMV-seronegative. In nucleotides, the sequence is TGTGCCAGCAGCTTGGAAGGGGGGGCGAATCAGCCCCAGCATTTT. The resulting protein is CASSLEGGANQPQHF. With all but the CDR3 taken from the reference TRBV5-5 and TRBJ1-5 genes, the full variable domain is: DAGVTQSPTHLIKTRGQQVTLRCSPISGHKSVSWYQQVLGQGPQFIFQYYEKEERGRGNFPDRFSARQFPNYSSELNVNALLLGDSALYLCASSLEGGANQPQHFGDGTRLSIL.